Each of the 25 T cell receptor beta chains below was sequenced from the same sample in a study of neurological immune-mediated disorders. TCRdb independently ran MiXCR on the 5' RACE reads; one entry per CDR3 protein. The sample carries 130,000 or so distinct CDR3 sequences, roughly 3.2% recorded once. The sequencing sample was made of PBMCs. The receptors derive from a woman in her 30s with multiple sclerosis.

This clonotype was counted at least ten times. The V call is TRBV10-3, the J call TRBJ1-4, with D uncertain. The CDR3 covers 15 residues. Per germline, CDR1 ENHRY and CDR2 SYGVKD. Trimming shortened V by 6 bases and J by 2 bases, and 13 bases separated the two germline ends. DNA for the CDR3: TGTGCCATCAGATCCGACCGCTCTACTAATGAAAAACTGTTTTTT. Protein: CAIRSDRSTNEKLFF.

This clonotype was picked up many times. V is TRBV7-9 and J is TRBJ1-1, with 7 nucleotides matching TRBD1. J gave up 3 bases and V 5 bases, and 9 bases lay outside the gene matches. CDR1 and CDR2 (germline): SEHNR, FQNEAQ (reference sequence). This CDR3 has 15 amino acids. CDR3 loop: CASSVYRGEDTEAFF. CDR3 nucleotide sequence: TGTGCCAGCAGCGTCTACAGGGGAGAGGACACTGAAGCTTTCTTT.

At least ten counts were recorded for this clonotype. The chain is built from TRBV5-6 and TRBJ2-7; D possibly uses TRBD1 or TRBD2 (5 bases each). Germline V lookup: CDR1 SGHDT, CDR2 YYEEEE. Trimming stripped 0 bases from V and 2 bases from J, with 12 bases between. CDR3 length: 15 amino acids. The CDR3 sequence: CASSLGGTPAYEQYF. The CDR3 region has the DNA TGTGCCAGCAGCTTGGGTGGGACCCCTGCCTACGAGCAGTACTTC. The variable domain in full, completed from reference TRBV5-6 and TRBJ2-7, reads DAGVTQSPTHLIKTRGQQVTLRCSPKSGHDTVSWYQQALGQGPQFIFQYYEEEERQRGNFPDRFSGHQFPNYSSELNVNALLLGDSALYLCASSLGGTPAYEQYFGPGTRLTVT.

Ten or more counts support this clonotype. V and J are TRBV20-1 and TRBJ2-7; no reliable D call. From germline, CDR1 is DFQATT and CDR2 SNEGSKA (reference sequence). Trimming stripped 3 bases from V and 4 bases from J, with 10 bases between. This CDR3 region has 12 residues. The CDR3 coding sequence is TGCAGTGCTAGTAACTACAAGTACGAGCAGTACTTC. Its translation is CSASNYKYEQYF.

This clonotype was seen repeatedly, ten times or more. V is TRBV27 and J is TRBJ1-5; D not resolved. Germline-derived CDR1 and CDR2 are MNHEY and SMNVEV (reference sequence). Trimming shortened V by 6 bases and J by 4 bases, and 16 bases separated the two germline ends. This CDR3 has 15 amino acids. The CDR3 nucleotides read TGTGCCAGCAGACCTAACCTCGGACCGAATCAGCCCCAGCATTTT. Encoded protein: CASRPNLGPNQPQHF.

In its sample, this clonotype was seen many times. The V call is TRBV6-1, the J call TRBJ1-4; the D gene is possibly TRBD1 (6 bases). Trimming shortened V by 4 bases and J by 5 bases, and 17 bases separated the two germline ends. There are 16 residues in the CDR3. CDR1 is MNHNS, CDR2 SASEGT, per germline. The DNA of the CDR3 is TGTGCCAGCAGTGTGGCAATGGGGGGCGTCAATGAAAAACTGTTTTTT. Translation gives CASSVAMGGVNEKLFF.

A remark on this clonotype: The CDR3 end shows no conserved phenylalanine or tryptophan, and so a read error is likely. The J gene is TRBJ1-2, the V gene TRBV14; TRBD1 is a possible D gene (6 bases). Germline lookup yields CDR1 SGHDN and CDR2 FVKESK. V shed 3 bases and J shed 8 bases, with 19 bases lying between them. The CDR3 has 15 amino acids. The CDR3 bases are TGTGCCAGCAGCCACCCGGAACAGGGTATCGGAGGCTACACCTGC. The encoded protein is CASSHPEQGIGGYTC.

In this sample, this clonotype turned up many times. The chain links TRBV3-1 to TRBJ1-2; D is unclear. The germline V gene encodes CDR1 LGHDT and CDR2 YNNKEL (reference sequence). The V gene lost 2 bases and the J gene lost 8 bases, with 6 bases spanning the gap. The CDR3 is 11 residues long. The CDR3 DNA reads TGTGCCAGCAGCCAATTGGGCGGCTACACCTTC. Protein: CASSQLGGYTF.

This clonotype was picked up a small number of times. This chain joins TRBV7-2 and TRBJ1-1; D unresolved. The V and J ends lost 2 bases and 3 bases respectively, with 13 bases between them. Germline CDR1 reads SGHTA; CDR2 reads FQGNSA. CDR3 length equals 15 residues. This CDR3 is CASSLTGVQHTEAFF. The DNA for the CDR3 is TGTGCCAGCAGCTTAACCGGGGTACAGCACACTGAAGCTTTCTTT.

This clonotype has ten or more counts. This CDR3 is CASSLLRNSYNSPLHF. CDR3 nucleotides: TGTGCCAGCAGCTTACTTCGGAACTCCTATAATTCACCCCTCCACTTT. The chain carries TRBV5-6 and TRBJ1-6, with D hard to call. The V gene lost 2 bases and the J gene lost 0 bases, with 9 bases spanning the gap. Germline V gene data show CDR1 as SGHDT and CDR2 as YYEEEE. The CDR3 runs to 16 residues.

This clonotype was observed at least ten times. The rearrangement links TRBV20-1 to TRBJ2-1; 12 bases agree with TRBD2. In germline, CDR1 is DFQATT, CDR2 SNEGSKA (reference sequence). This CDR3 has 16 residues. Unmatched junction bases numbered 9, after V lost 4 bases and J lost 5 bases. Here the CDR3 reads CSATGPGLAGNNEQFF. Written as DNA, the CDR3 is TGCAGTGCTACCGGGCCCGGACTAGCGGGGAACAATGAGCAGTTCTTC.

In its sample, this clonotype was seen many times. The chain recombines TRBV20-1 with TRBJ2-1; TRBD2 might be the D (6 bases). CDR1 is DFQATT, CDR2 SNEGSKA, per germline (reference sequence). The V and J ends lost 5 bases and 8 bases respectively, with 25 bases between them. The CDR3 runs to 16 residues. In nucleotides, the CDR3 is TGCAGTGCTGTCACGCGGGGTTTTTCTAGCGAGGATGAGCAGTTCTTC. As protein: CSAVTRGFSSEDEQFF.

This clonotype has at least ten counts. J is TRBJ2-1 and V is TRBV7-9; a possible D gene is TRBD1 (6 bases). Trimming took 4 bases from V and 6 from J, leaving 22 bases between them. Germline V gene data show CDR1 as SEHNR and CDR2 as FQNEAQ (reference sequence). The CDR3 sequence is 17 residues long. The CDR3 DNA reads as TGTGCCAGCAGCTCCCCCAATTGGGGGCCTTGGGGCAATGAGCAGTTCTTC. Encoded protein: CASSSPNWGPWGNEQFF.

This clonotype has a count of ten or more. The chain employs TRBV7-9 and TRBJ2-7, with D possibly TRBD1 on 5 matching bases. V was cut by 2 bases and J by 2 bases, with 10 bases left in between. Germline V gene lookup returns CDR1 SEHNR and CDR2 FQNEAQ (reference sequence). The CDR3 loop spans 14 amino acids. CDR3 DNA: TGTGCCAGCAGCTTAACAGACAGACCCTACGAGCAGTACTTC. It is translated as CASSLTDRPYEQYF.

This clonotype was recorded many times. The chain has TRBV20-1 and TRBJ2-1, with 8 nucleotides matching TRBD1. Trimming removed 0 bases from V and 7 bases from J; junction bases left unmatched: 2. This CDR3 has 13 residues. CDR1 is DFQATT and CDR2 is SNEGSKA in the germline V gene (reference sequence). CDR3 residues: CSAREDRVNEQFF. CDR3 coding DNA: TGCAGTGCTAGAGAGGACAGGGTGAATGAGCAGTTCTTC.

In its sample, this clonotype was seen many times. V and J are TRBV27 and TRBJ2-7; TRBD1 aligns across 10 bases. The germline V gene encodes CDR1 MNHEY and CDR2 SMNVEV (reference sequence). This CDR3 spans 14 amino acids. The V segment lost 3 bases and the J segment 5 bases; nucleotides outside the gene matches: 4. The CDR3 DNA follows: TGTGCCAGCAGTTTGGGACAGGGGTTGGACGAGCAGTACTTC. Translating gives CASSLGQGLDEQYF.

At least ten counts were recorded for this clonotype. The V and J genes are TRBV4-1 and TRBJ1-1; 8 positions agree with TRBD1. The V segment lost 2 bases and the J segment 0 bases; nucleotides outside the gene matches: 11. This CDR3 is built from 18 residues. Germline CDR1 MGHRA, CDR2 YSYEKL. The DNA of the CDR3 is TGCGCCAGCAGCCAATCCATCATTACAGGGGGGTTGAACACTGAAGCTTTCTTT. Its protein product is CASSQSIITGGLNTEAFF.

This clonotype was recorded a few times. The J gene is TRBJ2-1, the V gene TRBV11-3, with unresolved D. The CDR3 contains 14 residues. Germline V gene sequence: CDR1 SGHNT, CDR2 YENEEA. Trimming removed 5 bases from V and 7 bases from J, with 15 bases in between. CDR3 protein: CASSQTSLGNEQFF. CDR3 DNA: TGTGCCAGCAGCCAGACCTCTTTGGGAAATGAGCAGTTCTTC.

Many counts were recorded for this clonotype. The V gene is TRBV20-1, the J gene TRBJ1-5, with 10 bases lining up with TRBD1. CDR1 is DFQATT, CDR2 SNEGSKA, per germline (reference sequence). CDR3 size: 14 residues. V was clipped by 6 bases and J by 4 bases; unmatched bases: 6. The CDR3: CSAERTGGNQPQHF. CDR3 sequence (DNA): TGCAGTGCAGAAAGGACAGGGGGGAATCAGCCCCAGCATTTT.

In this sample, this clonotype turned up many times. V is TRBV20-1 and J is TRBJ2-5; maybe TRBD2 (6 bases). This CDR3 region has 17 residues. Trimming took off 1 base at V and 6 bases at J, with 24 bases between the two ends. Germline V gives CDR1 DFQATT, CDR2 SNEGSKA (reference sequence). For the CDR3, the DNA is TGCAGTGCTAGAGCGGAACCTCTAGCGTCGGGGGTTAAGACCCAGTACTTC. The encoded protein is CSARAEPLASGVKTQYF.

This clonotype was observed many times. This chain links TRBV5-1 with TRBJ2-7, with TRBD1 as a possible D gene (6 bases). Germline values: CDR1 SGHRS, CDR2 YFSETQ. This CDR3 is built from 14 residues. Trimming left V 0 bases short and J 2 bases short, with 9 bases between. The CDR3 spells CASSLVGAAYEQYF. DNA of the CDR3: TGCGCCAGCAGCTTGGTGGGGGCCGCCTACGAGCAGTACTTC.

This clonotype was counted ten times or more. The genes are TRBV5-8 and TRBJ1-5, with 7 bases aligning to TRBD1. The CDR3 contains 16 residues. The V gene's germline CDR1 is SGHTS and CDR2 YDEGEE. V lost 2 bases, J lost 6 bases, and 11 bases stayed unmatched. CDR3 sequence: CASSFDRAGRGQPQHF. The CDR3 bases are TGTGCCAGCAGCTTCGACAGGGCAGGGAGGGGTCAGCCCCAGCATTTT.

Regarding this clonotype: A much larger clone lies a single base off, so this may be a read error. V usage is TRBV19 and J usage is TRBJ1-5, with D unclear. The CDR3 consists of 15 residues. V was cut by 3 bases and J by 0 bases, with 9 bases left in between. Per the germline V gene, CDR1 is LNHDA and CDR2 is SQIVND (reference sequence). CDR3 protein: CASSIYGDSNQPQHF. CDR3 in DNA: TGTGCCAGTAGTATTTACGGGGATAGCAATCAGCCCCAGCATTTT.

This chain connects TRBV4-3 to TRBJ1-4; a possible D gene is TRBD1 (5 bases). Germline V gene sequence: CDR1 LGHNA, CDR2 YSLEER. V dropped 1 base and J dropped 7 bases, with 10 bases sitting between them. This CDR3 region has 14 residues. CDR3 residues: CASSQVSGAEKLFF. The DNA for the CDR3 is TGCGCCAGCAGCCAAGTTTCCGGGGCTGAAAAACTGTTTTTT.

This clonotype was detected many times. The chain employs TRBV4-1 and TRBJ2-7; D remains ambiguous. V was trimmed by 0 bases and J by 4 bases, leaving 7 bases between them. Germline values: CDR1 MGHRA, CDR2 YSYEKL. The CDR3 has 13 amino acids. In nucleotides, the CDR3 is TGCGCCAGCAGCCAAGACATCTTTTACGAGCAGTACTTC. Protein product: CASSQDIFYEQYF.